The clone carrying this TCR beta chain has a handful of counts. Its target is not known. This sample was included in a study of identical twins. TCRdb recomputed calls from the 5' RACE reads with MiXCR, one row per CDR3 protein. The profile shows 350,000 to 400,000 distinct CDR3 sequences, about 10% of them singletons. Findings and caveats of the study: Memory repertoires lacked the insertion deficit that abundant cord blood beta clonotypes showed. Invariant MAIT and iNKT cells may have partly biased zero-insertion analyses.

The CDR3 is 16 residues long. The V gene end was trimmed by 5 bases and the J gene end by 4 bases; junction bases not matched to a gene: 7. Germline loops: CDR1 DFQATT, CDR2 SNEGSKA (reference sequence). The rearrangement joins TRBV20-1 to TRBJ2-3, with 15 bases lining up with TRBD2. Material for sequencing was naive T cells sorted from blood. The origin of this receptor is a woman between 50 and 59 years old in good health. The CDR3 DNA sequence: TGCAGTGCTCGAGGACTAGCGGGAGGGGGGGCAGATACGCAGTATTTT. It yields the protein CSARGLAGGGADTQYF.